Sequencing of this TCR beta chain was carried out in a study of T cell responses to AZD1222 COVID-19 vaccine. Study results and limitations: Once two AZD1222 doses were given, Spike-specific TCR breadth and depth went up. The peak T cell response came first, and repertoires were sampled only after it. Of spike-specific TCRs, nearly half reportedly target regions left unmutated in variants.

The CDR3 contains 16 residues. CDR1 is LNHDA, CDR2 SQIVND, per germline (reference sequence). V was shortened by 3 bases and J by 8 bases, with 19 bases between the two germline ends. Here immunoSEQ multiplex PCR was the method, and the copy in TCRdb shows in-frame clones only, minus some. The table lists fewer than 95,000 clones, approximately 90% of them singletons, with 8% in the top ten. A note on this clone: The target antigen is unknown.

This chain links TRBV19 with TRBJ1-4; D uncertain. The sample in question was peripheral blood, obtained 28 days after the second AZD1222 dose. The TCR comes from an adult who received the AZD1222 COVID-19 vaccine. The DNA for the CDR3 is TGTGCCAGTAGTATTTGGAAGACTACTACGGAGGAAAAACTGTTTTTT. Translating gives CASSIWKTTTEEKLFF. The entire variable domain, with the rest obtained from reference TRBV19 and TRBJ1-4, is as follows: DGGITQSPKYLFRKEGQNVTLSCEQNLNHDAMYWYRQDPGQGLRLIYYSQIVNDFQKGDIAEGYSVSREKKESFPLTVTSAQKNPTAFYLCASSIWKTTTEEKLFFGSGTQLSVL.